These 15 T cell receptor beta chains originate from one sample sequenced in a study of neurological immune-mediated disorders. In TCRdb, the 5' RACE reads were re-called with MiXCR into one record per CDR3 protein. The repertoire holds about 17,000 distinct CDR3 sequences, under 3.5% seen once, with 20% in the top ten. Sequenced input: CD8+ T cells from blood. The source is a woman between 35 and 50 years old in good health.

This clonotype showed up many times. The chain joins TRBV5-1 to TRBJ2-7; no reliable D call. Per the germline V gene, CDR1 is SGHRS and CDR2 is YFSETQ. The CDR3 is 13 residues long. V lost 0 bases and J 4 bases, leaving 8 bases between the germline ends. Here the CDR3 DNA reads TGCGCCAGCAGCTTGGCCGTGAGGTACGAGCAGTACTTC. It specifies CASSLAVRYEQYF.

In its sample, this clonotype was seen many times. V usage is TRBV5-1 and J usage is TRBJ1-1; no firm D call. The CDR3 loop spans 12 amino acids. Germline-derived CDR1 and CDR2 are SGHRS and YFSETQ. V was pared by 6 bases and J by 5 bases, with 11 bases between. The CDR3 DNA is TGCGCCAGCACCCCAGGAGGAACTGAAGCTTTCTTT. It codes for CASTPGGTEAFF. Together with reference TRBV5-1 and TRBJ1-1, the CDR3 gives the full variable domain: KAGVTQTPRYLIKTRGQQVTLSCSPISGHRSVSWYQQTPGQGLQFLFEYFSETQRNKGNFPGRFSGRQFSNSRSEMNVSTLELGDSALYLCASTPGGTEAFFGQGTRLTVV.

The sample holds many counts of this clonotype. The V and J genes are TRBV12-3 or TRBV12-4 and TRBJ2-7, with 10 bases lining up with TRBD1. This CDR3 comprises 13 residues. The ends lost 7 bases at V and 4 bases at J; junction bases unmatched: 4. CDR3 in DNA: TGTGCCAGCACCCTGGGACAGGGGTACGAGCAGTACTTC. Its protein is CASTLGQGYEQYF.

The table lists this clonotype with many counts. This chain connects TRBV4-1 to TRBJ2-1; the D gene could be TRBD1 or TRBD2 (6 bases each). The CDR3 contains 17 residues. Trimming took 0 bases from V and 0 from J, leaving 12 bases between them. Germline CDR1 is MGHRA and CDR2 is YSYEKL. CDR3 loop: CASSQDIGGYSYNEQFF. CDR3 coding DNA: TGCGCCAGCAGCCAAGATATAGGGGGGTACTCCTACAATGAGCAGTTCTTC.

At least ten counts were recorded for this clonotype. This chain uses TRBV7-8 with TRBJ2-3, with D possibly being TRBD1 (6 bases). The CDR3 extends over 14 amino acids. V was trimmed by 2 bases and J by 6 bases, leaving 12 bases between them. Looked up from germline, CDR1 is SGHVS and CDR2 is FQNEAQ. The CDR3 DNA reads TGTGCCAGCAGCTTACGTGCAGGGGCGGATACGCAGTATTTT. It translates to CASSLRAGADTQYF.

The sample holds many counts of this clonotype. The J gene is TRBJ2-7, the V gene TRBV6-2 or TRBV6-3; either TRBD1 or TRBD2 may fit D (5 bases each). The V gene lost 2 bases and the J gene lost 6 bases, with 8 bases spanning the gap. Germline CDR1 is MNHEY and CDR2 is SVGEGT. CDR3 size: 12 residues. The CDR3 region is CASSYQGAEQYF. CDR3 DNA: TGTGCCAGCAGTTACCAGGGAGCCGAGCAGTACTTC.

This clonotype has a count of ten or more. V is TRBV5-6 and J is TRBJ1-1; 8 nucleotides align to TRBD1. There are 15 residues in the CDR3. J lost 2 bases, V lost 4 bases, and 7 bases had no gene match. Germline loops: CDR1 SGHDT, CDR2 YYEEEE. The CDR3 protein is CASSRTGSSNTEAFF. The CDR3 DNA is TGTGCCAGCAGCCGGACAGGGTCTTCTAACACTGAAGCTTTCTTT.

In its sample, this clonotype was seen many times. The chain couples TRBV28 to TRBJ2-1; tentatively, D is TRBD2 (5 bases). V lost 6 bases, J lost 6 bases, and 15 bases lay in between. The length of the CDR3 is 14 residues. Germline V CDR1 and CDR2: MDHEN, SYDVKM. The CDR3 loop is CASSSSGSGNEQFF. The DNA for the CDR3 is TGTGCCAGCAGCTCTTCTGGGAGCGGCAATGAGCAGTTCTTC.

This clonotype was recorded at least ten times. This chain uses TRBV5-6 with TRBJ2-7; TRBD2 might be the D (6 bases). With 6 bases removed from V and 6 bases from J, the gap between germline ends came to 16 bases. The germline gives CDR1 SGHDT, CDR2 YYEEEE. The CDR3 extends over 13 amino acids. CDR3 residues: CASILGGAAEQYF. The CDR3 DNA sequence: TGTGCCAGCATCCTTGGCGGGGCGGCCGAGCAGTACTTC.

This clonotype came up a few times. This chain uses TRBV19 with TRBJ2-1; D call uncertain. Looked up from germline, CDR1 is LNHDA and CDR2 is SQIVND (reference sequence). The CDR3 sequence is 12 residues long. Between the trimmed V and J ends, which lost 5 bases and 8 bases, there was a span of 10 bases. CDR3 sequence reads: CASSSGVHEQFF. The DNA of the CDR3 is TGTGCCAGTAGTTCAGGAGTCCATGAGCAGTTCTTC.

This clonotype was observed at least ten times. V is TRBV5-1 and J is TRBJ2-7; D unclear. CDR1 SGHRS and CDR2 YFSETQ come from the germline V gene. V shed 4 bases and J shed 0 bases, with 11 bases lying between them. This CDR3 region has 14 residues. The CDR3 sequence is CASSTPGNSYEQYF. The CDR3 region has the DNA TGCGCCAGCAGCACTCCAGGTAACTCCTACGAGCAGTACTTC.

This clonotype came up many times. The chain combines TRBV24-1 with TRBJ2-2; 9 positions match TRBD1. CDR3 length equals 14 residues. Germline lookup yields CDR1 KGHDR and CDR2 SFDVKD. Trimming cost V 5 bases and J 7 bases; bases outside gene matches: 4. The chain's CDR3 is CATSGRQGVGELFF. The DNA for the CDR3 is TGTGCCACCAGTGGACGACAGGGGGTCGGGGAGCTGTTTTTT.

Ten or more counts support this clonotype. J is TRBJ2-3 and V is TRBV5-1; D may be TRBD2 (5 bases). The ends were cut back, 9 bases at V and 6 bases at J, with 20 bases in the middle. Germline V gene lookup returns CDR1 SGHRS and CDR2 YFSETQ. The CDR3 consists of 14 residues. The DNA for the CDR3 is TGCGCCACTTCGACTATAGCCGGTTACGATACGCAGTATTTT. Protein sequence: CATSTIAGYDTQYF.

The chain combines TRBV28 with TRBJ2-5, with TRBD2 identical over 13 bases. CDR3 length equals 18 residues. Per the germline V gene, CDR1 is MDHEN and CDR2 is SYDVKM. The V and J ends lost 4 bases and 2 bases, in that order; junction bases with no gene match: 10. The CDR3 loop is CASSSPRTSGSSQETQYF. Written as DNA, the CDR3 is TGTGCCAGCAGTTCCCCTAGGACTAGCGGGAGTTCTCAAGAGACCCAGTACTTC.

This clonotype was observed many times. This chain uses TRBV7-3 with TRBJ2-3, with D unresolved. The germline CDR1 and CDR2 sequences are SGHTA and FQGTGA. Trimming stripped 2 bases from V and 6 bases from J, with 9 bases between. The CDR3 contains 13 residues. The CDR3 spells CASSLVGLDTQYF. CDR3 nucleotide sequence: TGTGCCAGCAGCTTAGTGGGCCTCGATACGCAGTATTTT.